Listed below are T cell receptor beta chains from one sample, sequenced in a study of graft-versus-host responses after intestinal transplantation. These receptors' antigens are unknown. The repertoire was sequenced with immunoSEQ multiplex PCR; TCRdb's copy has only in-frame clones and lacks some. The sample lists some 85,000 clones; 85% to 95% were seen once. The sample in question was unstimulated CD8+ T cells sorted from spleen or lymph node cells, obtained before transplant. The origin of the receptors is a human donor who was the organ donor for an intestinal transplant. Both conserved end residues are part of each CDR3. A D gene is named only where the DNA matches it firmly. Some rows have no size entry. The others give once, few or many, or a class for an expanded clone.

>TRBV10-2|.|15|TRBJ1-3|.
TGCGCCACCTCTTCCGGGGGGATCTCTGGAAACACCATATATTTT
CATSSGGISGNTIYF
>TRBV11-2|.|13|TRBJ1-2|.
TGTGCCAGCAGCTTGTCCAGGGACTATGGCTACACCTTC
CASSLSRDYGYTF
>TRBV9|.|14|TRBJ1-2|.
TGTGCCAGCAGCGTAGGCCAGGGTAACTATGGCTACACCTTC
CASSVGQGNYGYTF
>TRBV7-8|.|14|TRBJ2-7|.
TGTGCCAGCAGCTTACCGGGGGGACAATACGAGCAGTACTTC
CASSLPGGQYEQYF
>TRBV2|TRBD2|18|TRBJ2-7|.
TGTGCCAGCATCGCCGGACTAGCGGGGGGGGCGGGGCCCTACGAGCAGTACTTC
CASIAGLAGGAGPYEQYF
>TRBV7-8|.|18|TRBJ1-6|.
TGTGCCAGCAGCAGTACTCGTATCAGGGGCAGGGTTCGTTCACCCCTCCACTTT
CASSSTRIRGRVRSPLHF
>TRBV7-9|TRBD2|14|TRBJ2-5|once
TGTGCCAGCAGGGTAGCGGGGGGTGGAGAGACCCAGTACTTC
CASRVAGGGETQYF
>TRBV19|.|13|TRBJ1-2|.
TGTGCCAGTAGCCTTGGGCAGGGTGATGGCTACACCTTC
CASSLGQGDGYTF
>TRBV6-6|TRBD2|16|TRBJ2-7|.
TGTGCCAGCACTCAGGGACTAGCGGGCCCATACTACGAGCAGTACTTC
CASTQGLAGPYYEQYF
>TRBV6-6|.|13|TRBJ1-2|.
TGTGCCAGCAGTTCCGGCCCCAGCGATGGCTACACCTTC
CASSSGPSDGYTF
>TRBV5-4|.|13|TRBJ1-1|few
TGTGCCAGCAGTTCAGGGGAGAACACTGAAGCTTTCTTT
CASSSGENTEAFF
>TRBV30|.|13|TRBJ2-7|.
TGTGCCTGGAGAGGTAGCGGCGACTACGAGCAGTACTTC
CAWRGSGDYEQYF
>TRBV15|TRBD1|16|TRBJ2-2|.
TGTGCCACCAGCGCCACGGGACAGGGAAACACCGGGGAGCTGTTTTTT
CATSATGQGNTGELFF
>TRBV6-1|.|16|TRBJ2-7|.
TGTGCCAGCAGTGGCCAAGACAGAGGAAGTTGGGTAGGGCAGTACTTC
CASSGQDRGSWVGQYF
>TRBV7-9|.|13|TRBJ1-1|.
TGTGCCAGCAGCCCCGGGTGGAACACTGAAGCTTTCTTT
CASSPGWNTEAFF
>TRBV4-3|.|18|TRBJ1-4|.
TGCGCCAGCAGCCAAGTTTTTCCTTACAGAGCCGTAAGTGAAAAACTGTTTTTT
CASSQVFPYRAVSEKLFF
>TRBV10-3|TRBD2|13|TRBJ2-3|.
TGTGCCATCAGTGCCCGACTAGCGGGGGAGCAGTATTTT
CAISARLAGEQYF
>TRBV2|.|15|TRBJ1-2|.
TGTGCCAGCGGCCCCCGTGTGGGGGCGGACTATGGCTACACCTTC
CASGPRVGADYGYTF
>TRBV6-5|.|14|TRBJ1-1|.
TGTGCCAGCAGTGAACTGGGAAAGGGGGCTGAAGCTTTCTTT
CASSELGKGAEAFF
>TRBV5-1|.|13|TRBJ2-2|.
TGCGCCAGCAGGGCAGGGAACACCGGGGAGCTGTTTTTT
CASRAGNTGELFF
>TRBV13|TRBD2|15|TRBJ2-7|.
TGTGCCAGCAGCTTAGACGGCGGGGGGGCATACGAGCAGTACTTC
CASSLDGGGAYEQYF
>TRBV4-3|TRBD1|16|TRBJ2-7|.
TGCGCCAGCAGCCAAGTTATCGGACAGGGGGCTTACGAGCAGTACTTC
CASSQVIGQGAYEQYF
>TRBV7-9|.|12|TRBJ2-7|once
TGTGCCAGCAGCTTAACGGGGAACGAGCAGTACTTC
CASSLTGNEQYF
>TRBV7-9|.|13|TRBJ2-7|.
TGTGCCAGCAGCTTAGTCGTATCGCGGGAGCAGTACTTC
CASSLVVSREQYF